The rows below give T cell receptor beta chains drawn from one sample of a study of response to subunit inactivated influenza vaccine. One entry per CDR3 protein, called by TCRdb with MiXCR from the RT-PCR reads. The sample has 450,000 to 600,000 distinct CDR3 sequences, under 8.5% seen once; the top ten hold under 15%. The sequencing used PBMCs from blood, collected around 25 months after vaccination. The receptors shown here come from a man aged 50-75 years who received an inactivated influenza vaccine. Each CDR3 is given with its conserved first and last residue. A D gene is named only where the DNA matches it firmly. Rows give clone size only sometimes, using once, few, many, or a class for an expanded clone.

size	D	V	J	CDR3	DNA
few	TRBD1	TRBV6-1	TRBJ2-2	CASRDRVATGELFF	TGTGCCAGCAGGGACAGGGTTGCCACCGGGGAGCTGTTTTTT
.	.	TRBV7-2	TRBJ1-2	CASSSRAWSDGYTF	TGTGCCAGCAGCTCCCGGGCCTGGAGCGATGGCTACACCTTC
many	TRBD2	TRBV20-1	TRBJ2-3	CSARREGSSTDTQYF	TGCAGTGCTCGGAGGGAGGGTTCTAGCACAGATACGCAGTATTTT
.	TRBD2	TRBV18	TRBJ2-3	CASSPLSGSTDTQYF	TGTGCCAGCTCACCCCTTAGCGGGAGCACAGATACGCAGTATTTT
.	.	TRBV12-3/TRBV12-4	TRBJ1-2	CASNFLLDGYTF	TGTGCCAGCAATTTCTTATTGGATGGCTACACCTTC
.	TRBD1	TRBV11-2	TRBJ2-5	CASSLWTGPGETQYF	TGTGCCAGCAGCTTGTGGACAGGGCCGGGGGAGACCCAGTACTTC
.	.	TRBV2	TRBJ2-7	CASSEAAGPYEQYF	TGTGCCAGCAGTGAAGCGGCTGGACCCTACGAGCAGTACTTC
few	.	TRBV6-2/TRBV6-3	TRBJ2-5	CASSYYGQTQYF	TGTGCCAGCAGTTACTACGGGCAGACCCAGTACTTC
few	TRBD2	TRBV7-8	TRBJ2-1	CASSRRTSGGYNEQFF	TGTGCCAGCAGCCGCCGGACTAGCGGGGGTTACAATGAGCAGTTCTTC
.	.	TRBV20-1	TRBJ2-1	CSANGRGRSSYNEQFF	TGCAGTGCTAACGGCCGGGGCCGCAGCTCCTACAATGAGCAGTTCTTC
few	TRBD1	TRBV7-3	TRBJ2-2	CASSEQGTGYTGELFF	TGTGCCAGCAGCGAACAGGGGACAGGGTACACCGGGGAGCTGTTTTTT
many	TRBD2	TRBV29-1	TRBJ2-1	CSVERGIAGGPHEQFF	TGCAGCGTTGAAAGAGGTATAGCGGGAGGGCCCCATGAGCAGTTCTTC
few	TRBD1	TRBV27	TRBJ2-3	CASSRTGGLTISTDTQYF	TGTGCCAGCAGTAGGACAGGGGGATTAACTATTAGCACAGATACGCAGTATTTT
.	.	TRBV20-1	TRBJ2-2	CSARELVTGELFF	TGCAGTGCTAGAGAACTAGTCACCGGGGAGCTGTTTTTT
many	.	TRBV20-1	TRBJ1-5	CSASHQAILISNQPQHF	TGCAGTGCTAGTCATCAAGCGATTTTAATTAGCAATCAGCCCCAGCATTTT
.	.	TRBV6-1	TRBJ2-5	CASSQRAPETQYF	TGTGCCAGCAGTCAAAGGGCCCCAGAGACCCAGTACTTC
few	.	TRBV30	TRBJ2-2	CAWSVVAPAGELFF	TGTGCCTGGAGTGTAGTGGCGCCAGCCGGGGAGCTGTTTTTT
few	.	TRBV29-1	TRBJ2-3	CSSTSTDTQYF	TGCAGCTCAACTAGCACAGATACGCAGTATTTT
.	.	TRBV27	TRBJ1-2	CASRPGGVYGYTF	TGTGCCAGCAGGCCGGGAGGAGTCTATGGCTACACCTTC
few	.	TRBV9	TRBJ2-7	CASSARDIPYEQYF	TGTGCCAGCAGCGCCCGGGACATCCCCTACGAGCAGTACTTC
.	TRBD2	TRBV30	TRBJ2-7	CASGTSGTYEQYF	TGTGCCAGTGGGACTAGCGGGACCTACGAGCAGTACTTC
.	TRBD1	TRBV5-6	TRBJ1-4	CASSSQGGRGFNEKLFF	TGTGCCAGCAGCAGTCAGGGGGGTCGCGGGTTTAATGAAAAACTGTTTTTT
many	.	TRBV5-5	TRBJ2-3	CASSFTDTDTQYF	TGTGCCAGCAGCTTCACAGACACAGATACGCAGTATTTT
few	TRBD1	TRBV5-1	TRBJ2-3	CASSTLPGQGIRRSDTQYF	TGCGCCAGCAGCACACTCCCGGGACAGGGGATACGTCGGTCAGATACGCAGTATTTT
.	.	TRBV6-8	TRBJ2-7	CASRELWENPYEQYF	TGTGCCAGCAGGGAACTTTGGGAGAACCCCTACGAGCAGTACTTC
many	.	TRBV4-2	TRBJ2-7	CASSQDSKAHSYEQYF	TGTGCCAGCAGCCAAGACTCCAAGGCCCACTCCTACGAGCAGTACTTC
few	.	TRBV5-1	TRBJ2-7	CASSLSGRRDEQYF	TGCGCCAGCAGCTTGTCTGGCAGGCGCGACGAGCAGTACTTC
.	TRBD1	TRBV20-1	TRBJ1-2	CSARDATGGVHGYTF	TGCAGTGCTAGAGATGCAACAGGGGGCGTTCATGGCTACACCTTC
many	.	TRBV20-1	TRBJ1-3	CSASGLGSGNTIYF	TGCAGTGCTAGTGGGTTAGGCTCTGGAAACACCATATATTTT
many	TRBD1	TRBV20-1	TRBJ1-2	CSARDVGGGMGQGASLYGYTF	TGCAGTGCTAGAGATGTTGGGGGGGGGATGGGACAGGGAGCCTCCCTCTATGGCTACACCTTC
many	.	TRBV29-1	TRBJ2-1	CSGSVGEQFF	TGCAGCGGTAGCGTTGGTGAGCAGTTCTTC
once	.	TRBV3-1	TRBJ1-1	CACSQRGLGTNTEAFF	TGTGCCTGCAGCCAGCGGGGACTTGGGACGAACACTGAAGCTTTCTTT
.	.	TRBV5-6	TRBJ2-7	CASSHGPSDEQYF	TGTGCCAGCAGCCACGGGCCTAGCGACGAGCAGTACTTC
.	.	TRBV5-4	TRBJ2-7	CASSLALRPYEQYF	TGTGCCAGCAGCTTGGCCCTCAGGCCCTACGAGCAGTACTTC
many	.	TRBV4-1	TRBJ2-7	CASSQRLSGGGLSYEQYF	TGCGCCAGCAGCCAACGTCTTTCGGGCGGGGGCCTCTCCTACGAGCAGTACTTC
.	.	TRBV7-6	TRBJ1-5	CASSLVSGQPQHF	TGTGCCAGCAGCTTAGTTAGTGGTCAGCCCCAGCATTTT
few	TRBD2	TRBV7-2	TRBJ2-1	CASSLGGLGTSNEQFF	TGTGCCAGCAGCTTAGGAGGACTAGGAACGTCAAATGAGCAGTTCTTC
.	.	TRBV3-1	TRBJ2-3	CASKGSPRDTQYF	TGTGCCAGCAAGGGATCCCCCAGGGATACGCAGTATTTT
few	.	TRBV20-1	TRBJ2-5	CSASPGTAGEAQYF	TGCAGTGCCAGTCCAGGGACGGCTGGGGAAGCCCAGTACTTC
.	TRBD2	TRBV5-1	TRBJ2-1	CASSLISGAVYNEQFF	TGCGCCAGCAGCCTTATTAGCGGGGCGGTCTACAATGAGCAGTTCTTC
.	.	TRBV4-1	TRBJ1-3	CASSQDLNGGPSGNTIYF	TGCGCCAGCAGCCAAGATCTCAATGGGGGGCCCTCTGGAAACACCATATATTTT
.	.	TRBV20-1	TRBJ1-6	CSAGRQSYNSPLHF	TGCAGTGCTGGAAGACAGTCCTATAATTCACCCCTCCACTTT
.	TRBD2	TRBV20-1	TRBJ2-1	CSARDRDIAGGPPSYNEQFF	TGCAGTGCTAGAGATCGGGACATAGCGGGGGGGCCCCCCTCCTACAATGAGCAGTTCTTC